These T cell receptor beta chains were read from a single sample in a study of shared clonotypes between healthy human individuals. The data were produced by immunoSEQ multiplex PCR, yet TCRdb's version contains in-frame clones alone and is incomplete. The sample includes some 550,000 clones, roughly 97% of them seen just once. Sequenced sample: naive CD4+ T cells sorted from blood. These receptors were taken from a woman aged 30 to 39 in good health. CDR3s include the opening cysteine and the closing phenylalanine or tryptophan. Each record gives: J gene, D gene, clone size, V gene, CDR3 protein, CDR3 DNA. The D gene is left open where the match is weak. Clone size is not always given. Where it is, it says once, few, many or a class for expanded clones.

j_call: TRBJ1-1; d_call: TRBD1; clone_size: .; v_call: TRBV30; cdr3_aa: CAWSRVGQAGENTEAFF; cdr3_nt: TGTGCCTGGAGTAGGGTTGGACAGGCTGGGGAAAACACTGAAGCTTTCTTT
j_call: TRBJ2-3; d_call: TRBD2; clone_size: .; v_call: TRBV30; cdr3_aa: CAWNVGLAGLTDTQYF; cdr3_nt: TGTGCCTGGAATGTGGGACTAGCGGGACTCACAGATACGCAGTATTTT
j_call: TRBJ2-7; d_call: TRBD2; clone_size: .; v_call: TRBV5-1; cdr3_aa: CASRSYSGSSYEQYF; cdr3_nt: TGCGCCAGCAGATCCTATAGCGGGAGCTCCTACGAGCAGTACTTC
j_call: TRBJ2-7; d_call: .; clone_size: .; v_call: TRBV18; cdr3_aa: CASSPVQGSSYEQYF; cdr3_nt: TGTGCCAGCTCACCTGTGCAGGGTAGTTCCTACGAGCAGTACTTC
j_call: TRBJ2-4; d_call: .; clone_size: once; v_call: TRBV19; cdr3_aa: CASSGVDGAKNIQYF; cdr3_nt: TGTGCCAGTAGTGGGGTGGATGGGGCCAAAAACATTCAGTACTTC
j_call: TRBJ1-1; d_call: TRBD1; clone_size: .; v_call: TRBV28; cdr3_aa: CASTGTGASRAEAFF; cdr3_nt: TGTGCCAGCACCGGGACAGGGGCCTCCCGGGCTGAAGCTTTCTTT
j_call: TRBJ2-7; d_call: TRBD2; clone_size: .; v_call: TRBV6-1; cdr3_aa: CASSEGSSGNPYEQYF; cdr3_nt: TGTGCCAGCAGTGAAGGGTCTAGCGGGAATCCCTACGAGCAGTACTTC
j_call: TRBJ1-5; d_call: .; clone_size: .; v_call: TRBV28; cdr3_aa: CASSYGGAGDQPQHF; cdr3_nt: TGTGCCAGCAGTTACGGGGGCGCGGGCGATCAGCCCCAGCATTTT
j_call: TRBJ2-7; d_call: TRBD2; clone_size: .; v_call: TRBV11-2; cdr3_aa: CASSRRLAGDHEQYF; cdr3_nt: TGTGCCAGCAGCCGGCGACTAGCGGGAGATCACGAGCAGTACTTC
j_call: TRBJ1-2; d_call: .; clone_size: .; v_call: TRBV29-1; cdr3_aa: CSVETVRGLGGYTF; cdr3_nt: TGCAGCGTTGAAACGGTCAGGGGATTGGGTGGCTACACCTTC
j_call: TRBJ1-5; d_call: TRBD1; clone_size: once; v_call: TRBV28; cdr3_aa: CASSSWTGGESQPQHF; cdr3_nt: TGTGCCAGCAGTTCCTGGACAGGGGGGGAAAGTCAGCCCCAGCATTTT
j_call: TRBJ2-7; d_call: .; clone_size: once; v_call: TRBV27; cdr3_aa: CASRPQASSSFEQYF; cdr3_nt: TGTGCCAGCAGACCCCAGGCTAGTTCGTCTTTCGAGCAGTACTTC
j_call: TRBJ1-3; d_call: .; clone_size: .; v_call: TRBV6-6; cdr3_aa: CASSYSTSFGNTIYF; cdr3_nt: TGTGCCAGCAGTTACTCGACGAGCTTTGGAAACACCATATATTTT
j_call: TRBJ1-2; d_call: .; clone_size: once; v_call: TRBV6-5; cdr3_aa: CASSPLAGIGYGYTF; cdr3_nt: TGTGCCAGCAGCCCCCTCGCAGGGATAGGGTATGGCTACACCTTC
j_call: TRBJ1-2; d_call: .; clone_size: .; v_call: TRBV9; cdr3_aa: CASSPRLQGDYGYTF; cdr3_nt: TGTGCCAGCAGCCCCCGGTTGCAGGGAGACTATGGCTACACCTTC
j_call: TRBJ1-5; d_call: TRBD1; clone_size: .; v_call: TRBV6-1; cdr3_aa: CASRRQGADQRF; cdr3_nt: TGTGCCAGCAGAAGACAGGGGGCTGATCAGCGTTTT
j_call: TRBJ2-7; d_call: .; clone_size: .; v_call: TRBV7-9; cdr3_aa: CASSLAVGYEQYF; cdr3_nt: TGTGCCAGCAGCTTAGCTGTCGGATACGAGCAGTACTTC
j_call: TRBJ2-3; d_call: .; clone_size: .; v_call: TRBV19; cdr3_aa: CASSSMGADTQYF; cdr3_nt: TGTGCCAGTAGCTCCATGGGGGCGGATACGCAGTATTTT
j_call: TRBJ2-7; d_call: .; clone_size: .; v_call: TRBV2; cdr3_aa: CASKAHVAEQYF; cdr3_nt: TGTGCCAGCAAGGCCCACGTGGCCGAGCAGTACTTC
j_call: TRBJ1-5; d_call: .; clone_size: .; v_call: TRBV11-1; cdr3_aa: CASSFGGDQPQHF; cdr3_nt: TGTGCCAGCAGCTTCGGAGGGGATCAGCCCCAGCATTTT
j_call: TRBJ2-6; d_call: TRBD1; clone_size: .; v_call: TRBV19; cdr3_aa: CASSSTGGTTF; cdr3_nt: TGTGCCAGTAGTTCCACAGGGGGGACTACTTTC
j_call: TRBJ2-4; d_call: .; clone_size: .; v_call: TRBV28; cdr3_aa: CASSPLLAKNIQYF; cdr3_nt: TGTGCCAGCAGTCCTTTATTAGCCAAAAACATTCAGTACTTC
j_call: TRBJ1-1; d_call: .; clone_size: .; v_call: TRBV2; cdr3_aa: CASSPNPAPATEAFF; cdr3_nt: TGTGCCAGCAGCCCCAACCCGGCTCCTGCCACTGAAGCTTTCTTT
j_call: TRBJ2-5; d_call: TRBD1; clone_size: once; v_call: TRBV7-9; cdr3_aa: CASSTRGGASVETQYF; cdr3_nt: TGTGCCAGCAGCACACGAGGGGGCGCTTCGGTAGAGACCCAGTACTTC
j_call: TRBJ2-7; d_call: .; clone_size: .; v_call: TRBV6-5; cdr3_aa: CASSYGRTPTYEQYF; cdr3_nt: TGTGCCAGCAGTTATGGGCGGACTCCGACCTACGAGCAGTACTTC
j_call: TRBJ2-7; d_call: .; clone_size: .; v_call: TRBV6-5; cdr3_aa: CASSLDRYEQYF; cdr3_nt: TGTGCCAGCAGCCTAGATCGATACGAGCAGTACTTC
j_call: TRBJ1-1; d_call: .; clone_size: .; v_call: TRBV27; cdr3_aa: CASSHRGRKKAFF; cdr3_nt: TGTGCCAGCAGTCACCGGGGACGGAAGAAAGCTTTCTTT
j_call: TRBJ1-5; d_call: TRBD1; clone_size: .; v_call: TRBV19; cdr3_aa: CASSTGQGNQPQHF; cdr3_nt: TGTGCCAGTAGTACCGGACAGGGCAATCAGCCCCAGCATTTT
j_call: TRBJ1-2; d_call: .; clone_size: .; v_call: TRBV27; cdr3_aa: CASSAAGTFYGYTF; cdr3_nt: TGTGCCAGCAGTGCCGCCGGGACTTTTTATGGCTACACCTTC
j_call: TRBJ2-2; d_call: .; clone_size: .; v_call: TRBV25-1; cdr3_aa: CASSEYGPANTGELFF; cdr3_nt: TGTGCCAGCAGTGAATATGGGCCTGCTAACACCGGGGAGCTGTTTTTT
j_call: TRBJ2-4; d_call: TRBD2; clone_size: .; v_call: TRBV7-8; cdr3_aa: CASSSGREVNIQYF; cdr3_nt: TGTGCCAGCAGCAGTGGACGGGAGGTGAACATTCAGTACTTC
j_call: TRBJ1-5; d_call: .; clone_size: .; v_call: TRBV30; cdr3_aa: CAWNLGSKPQHF; cdr3_nt: TGTGCCTGGAACTTAGGGTCGAAGCCCCAGCATTTT
j_call: TRBJ1-2; d_call: .; clone_size: .; v_call: TRBV6-5; cdr3_aa: CASSYSMSGVGYTF; cdr3_nt: TGTGCCAGCAGTTACTCGATGTCAGGGGTAGGCTACACCTTC